This T cell receptor beta chain is drawn from a study of siplizumab effects on memory and regulatory T cells. The CDR3 loop spans 14 amino acids. The V gene lost 5 bases and the J gene lost 6 bases, with 13 bases spanning the gap. Germline CDR1 reads SGHNT; CDR2 reads YENEEA. Using immunoSEQ multiplex PCR, the repertoire was profiled, and TCRdb retains in-frame clones only, with some absent. The sample contains 70,000 to 95,000 clones, 90% of which appear only once. The gene calls are TRBV11-3 and TRBJ2-2, with D perhaps given as TRBD1 or TRBD2 (6 bases each). Material: CD4+ T cells sorted from blood. The source of this sequence is a human donor in good health. The CDR3 spells CASSRGVGPGELFF. CDR3 DNA: TGTGCCAGCAGCAGGGGGGTGGGCCCCGGGGAGCTGTTTTTT.